This T cell receptor (beta chain) derives from a study of blood T cell repertoires in COVID-19. Study information: Acute and convalescent COVID-19 samples came from the United States, Italy and Spain. PBMCs, B-cell-depleted T cells, or T cells were the source of the cDNA or gDNA that made up the material.

The length of the CDR3 is 12 residues. V was trimmed by 5 bases and J by 1 base, leaving 5 bases between them. Germline values: CDR1 KGHSH, CDR2 LQKENI. In the source study's methods: Estimation of nucleated cell counts relied on the amplification of reference gene primers. Here immunoSEQ multiplex PCR was the method, and the copy in TCRdb shows in-frame clones only, minus some. V, J and clone size are taken as reported in that table, and D and trimming were inferred from the DNA itself. The sample gives over 85,000 clones, around nine tenths of which show up once; roughly 3.1% is in the top ten. The sequenced sample was peripheral blood. V gene TRBV18 combines with J gene TRBJ1-1; D is unclear. The TCR sequence derives from a man aged 50-60 years with active or convalescent COVID-19. The CDR3 region is CASSTANTEAFF. The CDR3 coding sequence is TGTGCCAGCTCAACAGCGAACACTGAAGCTTTCTTT.